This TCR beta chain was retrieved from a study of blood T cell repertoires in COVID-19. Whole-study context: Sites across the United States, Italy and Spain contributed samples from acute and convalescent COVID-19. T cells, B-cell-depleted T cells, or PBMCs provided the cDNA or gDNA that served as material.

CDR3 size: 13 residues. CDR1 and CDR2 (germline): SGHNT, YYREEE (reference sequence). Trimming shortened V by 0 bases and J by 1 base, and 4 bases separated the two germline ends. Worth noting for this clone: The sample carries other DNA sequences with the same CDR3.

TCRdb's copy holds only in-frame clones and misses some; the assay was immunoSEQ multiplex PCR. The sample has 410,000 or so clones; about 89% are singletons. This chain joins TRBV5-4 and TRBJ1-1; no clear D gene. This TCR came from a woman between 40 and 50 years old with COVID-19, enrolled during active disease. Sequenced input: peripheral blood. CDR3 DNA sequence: TGTGCCAGCAGCTTGGACAAGAACACTGAAGCTTTCTTT. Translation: CASSLDKNTEAFF.